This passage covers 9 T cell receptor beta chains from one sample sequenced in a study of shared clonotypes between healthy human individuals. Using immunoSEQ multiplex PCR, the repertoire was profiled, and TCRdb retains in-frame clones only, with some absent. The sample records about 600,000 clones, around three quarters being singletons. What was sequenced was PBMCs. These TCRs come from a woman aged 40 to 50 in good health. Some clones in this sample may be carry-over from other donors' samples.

CDR3 protein: CAWTPGLAGRNEQFF. CDR3 in DNA: TGTGCCTGGACCCCGGGACTAGCGGGAAGGAATGAGCAGTTCTTC. The V and J genes are TRBV30 and TRBJ2-1; 13 bases align to TRBD2. Looked up from germline, CDR1 is GTSNPN and CDR2 is SVGIG (reference sequence). This CDR3 spans 15 amino acids. J lost 7 bases, V lost 4 bases, and 7 bases had no gene match.

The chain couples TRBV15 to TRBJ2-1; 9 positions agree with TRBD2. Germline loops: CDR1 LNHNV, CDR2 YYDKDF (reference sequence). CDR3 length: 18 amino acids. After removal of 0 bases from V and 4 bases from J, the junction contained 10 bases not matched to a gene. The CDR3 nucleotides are TGTGCCACCAGCAGAGAAACCCCATCCCTAGCGGGATACAATGAGCAGTTCTTC. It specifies CATSRETPSLAGYNEQFF.

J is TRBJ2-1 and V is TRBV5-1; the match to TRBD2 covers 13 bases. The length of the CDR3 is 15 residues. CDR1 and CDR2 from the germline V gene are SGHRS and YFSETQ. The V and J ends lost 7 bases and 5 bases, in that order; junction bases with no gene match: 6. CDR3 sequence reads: CASGLGLAGHNEQFF. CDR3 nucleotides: TGCGCCAGCGGGTTGGGACTAGCGGGACACAATGAGCAGTTCTTC.

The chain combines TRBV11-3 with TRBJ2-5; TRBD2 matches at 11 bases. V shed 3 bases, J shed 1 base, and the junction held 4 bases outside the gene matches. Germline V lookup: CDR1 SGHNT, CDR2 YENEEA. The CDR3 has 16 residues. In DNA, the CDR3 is TGTGCCAGCAGCTTGGGGACTAGCGGAGCCCAAGAGACCCAGTACTTC. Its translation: CASSLGTSGAQETQYF. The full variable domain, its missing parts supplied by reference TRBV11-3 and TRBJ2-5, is EAGVVQSPRYKIIEKKQPVAFWCNPISGHNTLYWYLQNLGQGPELLIRYENEEAVDDSQLPKDRFSAERLKGVDSTLKIQPAELGDSAVYLCASSLGTSGAQETQYFGPGTRLLVL.

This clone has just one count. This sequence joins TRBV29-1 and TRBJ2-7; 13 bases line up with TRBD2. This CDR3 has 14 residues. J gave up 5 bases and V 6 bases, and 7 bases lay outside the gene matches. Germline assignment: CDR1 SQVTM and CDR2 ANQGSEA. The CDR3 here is CSVAGTSGTHEQYF. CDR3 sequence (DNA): TGCAGCGTAGCCGGGACTAGCGGGACCCACGAGCAGTACTTC.

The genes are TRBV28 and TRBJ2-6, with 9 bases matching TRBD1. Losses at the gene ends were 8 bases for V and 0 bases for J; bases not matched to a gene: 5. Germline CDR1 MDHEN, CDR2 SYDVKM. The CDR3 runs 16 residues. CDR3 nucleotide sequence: TGTGCCAGCCGACAGGGGGGGGACTCTGGGGCCAACGTCCTGACTTTC. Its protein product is CASRQGGDSGANVLTF.

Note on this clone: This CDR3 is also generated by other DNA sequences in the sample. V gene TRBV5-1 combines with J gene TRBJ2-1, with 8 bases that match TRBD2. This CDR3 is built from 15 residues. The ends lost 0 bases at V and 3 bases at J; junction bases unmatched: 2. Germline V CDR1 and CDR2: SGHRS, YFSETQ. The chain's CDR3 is CASSLETSGYNEQFF. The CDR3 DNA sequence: TGCGCCAGCAGCTTGGAAACTAGCGGCTACAATGAGCAGTTCTTC.

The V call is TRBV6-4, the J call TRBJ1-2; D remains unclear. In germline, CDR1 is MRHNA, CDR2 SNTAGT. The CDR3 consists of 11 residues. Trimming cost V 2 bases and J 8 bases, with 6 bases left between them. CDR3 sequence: CASSDGRGYTF. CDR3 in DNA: TGTGCCAGCAGTGACGGGAGGGGCTACACCTTC.

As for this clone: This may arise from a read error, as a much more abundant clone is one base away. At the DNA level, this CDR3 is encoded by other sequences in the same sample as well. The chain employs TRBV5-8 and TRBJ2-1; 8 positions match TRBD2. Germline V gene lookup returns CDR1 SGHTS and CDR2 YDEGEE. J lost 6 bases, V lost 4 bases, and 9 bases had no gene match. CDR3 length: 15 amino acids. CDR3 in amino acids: CASSLGLAGVNEQFF. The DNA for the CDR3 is TGTGCCAGCAGCCTCGGACTAGCAGGGGTCAATGAGCAGTTCTTC.